Following are 25 T cell receptor beta chains from one sample sequenced in a study of blood T cell repertoires in COVID-19. Sequencing used immunoSEQ multiplex PCR; TCRdb keeps in-frame clones, though not all of them. The table has under 75,000 clones, around 82% seen once; the top ten hold around 6.3%. Sequencing used peripheral blood. The receptors shown here come from a human donor in a cohort sampled during active COVID-19.

The gene calls are TRBV5-1 and TRBJ2-7, with D possibly TRBD1 on 5 matching bases. Germline V gives CDR1 SGHRS, CDR2 YFSETQ. This CDR3 is built from 12 residues. The V end was cut by 1 base, the J end by 7 bases, with 9 bases between. In DNA form, the CDR3 reads TGCGCCAGCAGCTTGACAGGTCCGGAGCAGTACTTC. Encoded protein: CASSLTGPEQYF.

This chain connects TRBV29-1 to TRBJ1-2, with D perhaps matching TRBD1 (6 bases). Trimming shortened V by 5 bases and J by 7 bases, and 20 bases separated the two germline ends. Germline lookup yields CDR1 SQVTM and CDR2 ANQGSEA. The CDR3 totals 14 residues. In nucleotides, the CDR3 is TGCAGCGTTAAGGCAGGGGAGGGGTTCGGTGGCTACACCTTC. It yields the protein CSVKAGEGFGGYTF.

V gene TRBV16 combines with J gene TRBJ1-1; no firm D call. The CDR3 length is 15 residues. CDR1 is KGHSY and CDR2 is FQNENV in the germline V gene. The V gene lost 5 bases and the J gene lost 5 bases, with 18 bases spanning the gap. The CDR3 loop reads CASSSRGAGGTEAFF. DNA for the CDR3: TGTGCCAGCAGCTCCCGGGGAGCAGGCGGAACTGAAGCTTTCTTT.

The V and J genes are TRBV7-9 and TRBJ1-1; D ambiguous. This CDR3 region has 13 residues. Germline CDR1 is SEHNR and CDR2 is FQNEAQ (reference sequence). Between the trimmed V and J ends, which lost 3 bases and 5 bases, there was a span of 10 bases. The CDR3 here is CASSLNSRTEAFF. In DNA form, the CDR3 reads TGTGCCAGCAGCTTGAACAGTCGGACTGAAGCTTTCTTT.

The chain carries TRBV11-2 and TRBJ1-1; 7 nucleotides line up with TRBD1. Germline CDR1 SGHAT, CDR2 FQNNGV. CDR3 length: 15 amino acids. With 0 bases clipped from V and 3 bases from J, the junction kept 4 bases outside the gene matches. CDR3 DNA: TGTGCCAGCAGCTTAGATCCGACAGGGCACACTGAAGCTTTCTTT. Translating gives CASSLDPTGHTEAFF.

This clone showed up just once. V is TRBV4-2 and J is TRBJ2-3; 12 bases fit TRBD2. The CDR3 totals 16 residues. The ends lost 0 bases at V and 9 bases at J; junction bases unmatched: 7. In germline, CDR1 is LGHNA, CDR2 YNFKEQ. The CDR3 here is CASSQDPSGGAGTQYF. CDR3 in DNA: TGTGCCAGCAGCCAAGATCCTAGCGGGGGGGCCGGGACGCAGTATTTT.

The J gene is TRBJ2-3, the V gene TRBV5-1, with TRBD2 matching 14 bases. J lost 7 bases, V lost 4 bases, and 8 bases had no gene match. Germline V gives CDR1 SGHRS, CDR2 YFSETQ. The CDR3 has 16 amino acids. CDR3 residues: CASSATSGGGRNTQYF. CDR3 DNA: TGCGCCAGCAGCGCGACTAGCGGGGGGGGCAGGAATACGCAGTATTTT.

The rearrangement uses TRBV29-1 and TRBJ2-5; 7 bases match TRBD1. The length of the CDR3 is 12 residues. Looked up from germline, CDR1 is SQVTM and CDR2 is ANQGSEA. Trimming cost V 6 bases and J 5 bases; bases outside gene matches: 6. CDR3 nucleotides: TGCAGCGTCTACAGGGGTCGGGAGACCCAGTACTTC. Protein product: CSVYRGRETQYF.

The chain uses TRBV2 and TRBJ2-1; D gene uncertain. Trimming shortened V by 6 bases and J by 8 bases, and 11 bases separated the two germline ends. The CDR3 has 12 amino acids. From germline, CDR1 is SNHLY and CDR2 FYNNEI. The CDR3 protein is CASRRTGYEQFF. As DNA, the CDR3 is TGTGCCAGCAGACGAACTGGTTATGAGCAGTTCTTC.

The chain uses TRBV6-5 and TRBJ1-1; no definite D call. V was cut by 7 bases and J by 4 bases, with 13 bases left in between. Per germline, CDR1 MNHEY and CDR2 SVGAGI. The CDR3 loop spans 13 amino acids. The chain's CDR3 is CASTLREATEAFF. In DNA, the CDR3 is TGTGCCAGCACGCTTAGGGAGGCCACTGAAGCTTTCTTT.

The chain employs TRBV19 and TRBJ1-1; a possible D gene is TRBD1 (6 bases). Between the trimmed V and J ends, which lost 3 bases and 4 bases, there was a span of 9 bases. The germline gives CDR1 LNHDA, CDR2 SQIVND (reference sequence). The CDR3 extends over 13 amino acids. The CDR3 is CASSIQGGTEAFF. The CDR3 region has the DNA TGTGCCAGTAGTATTCAAGGGGGCACTGAAGCTTTCTTT. The whole variable domain, filled in from reference TRBV19 and TRBJ1-1, reads DGGITQSPKYLFRKEGQNVTLSCEQNLNHDAMYWYRQDPGQGLRLIYYSQIVNDFQKGDIAEGYSVSREKKESFPLTVTSAQKNPTAFYLCASSIQGGTEAFFGQGTRLTVV.

This chain joins TRBV18 and TRBJ2-1; 8 bases match TRBD2. J gave up 10 bases and V 2 bases, and 10 bases lay outside the gene matches. Germline V gene sequence: CDR1 KGHSH, CDR2 LQKENI. CDR3 length: 15 amino acids. The DNA of the CDR3 is TGTGCCAGCTCACCAAACTCGGGAGGGCTTGGAGAGCAGTTCTTC. Encoded protein: CASSPNSGGLGEQFF.

The CDR3 sequence is CASSNGRGQFYNEQFF. DNA for the CDR3: TGCGCCAGCAGCAACGGCAGGGGGCAGTTCTACAATGAGCAGTTCTTC. The gene calls are TRBV5-1 and TRBJ2-1; 8 bases map to TRBD1. Germline V lookup: CDR1 SGHRS, CDR2 YFSETQ. The CDR3 has 16 residues. After removal of 4 bases from V and 3 bases from J, the junction contained 9 bases not matched to a gene.

This clone was detected a few times. The genes are TRBV11-3 and TRBJ1-1; D call uncertain. The CDR3 length is 13 residues. Trimming cost V 1 base and J 7 bases, with 10 bases left between them. Germline V CDR1 and CDR2: SGHNT, YENEEA. For the CDR3, the DNA is TGTGCCAGCAGCTTAGGGGCCCAGTATGAAGCTTTCTTT. It codes for CASSLGAQYEAFF. Full variable domain (outside the CDR3, taken from reference TRBV11-3 and TRBJ1-1): EAGVVQSPRYKIIEKKQPVAFWCNPISGHNTLYWYLQNLGQGPELLIRYENEEAVDDSQLPKDRFSAERLKGVDSTLKIQPAELGDSAVYLCASSLGAQYEAFFGQGTRLTVV.

The chain recombines TRBV19 with TRBJ1-6, with 7 nucleotides matching TRBD1. This CDR3 region has 17 residues. The ends lost 5 bases at V and 1 base at J; junction bases unmatched: 8. Germline CDR1 reads LNHDA; CDR2 reads SQIVND (reference sequence). The CDR3 spells CASSQQGLGSYNSPLHF. CDR3 DNA sequence: TGTGCCAGTAGTCAACAGGGGTTGGGATCCTATAATTCACCCCTCCACTTT. Together with reference TRBV19 and TRBJ1-6, the CDR3 gives the full variable domain: DGGITQSPKYLFRKEGQNVTLSCEQNLNHDAMYWYRQDPGQGLRLIYYSQIVNDFQKGDIAEGYSVSREKKESFPLTVTSAQKNPTAFYLCASSQQGLGSYNSPLHFGNGTRLTVT.

The chain couples TRBV11-2 to TRBJ2-5, with 10 nucleotides matching TRBD2. Germline CDR1 reads SGHAT; CDR2 reads FQNNGV. The trim removed 4 bases at V and 9 bases at J, leaving 11 bases unmatched. This CDR3 is built from 15 residues. The CDR3, as DNA: TGTGCCAGCAGCTCCCAGCGGGGGGGTGTGGGTTCCCAGTACTTC. It codes for CASSSQRGGVGSQYF.

The chain employs TRBV27 and TRBJ2-7, with D maybe TRBD1 (5 bases). V lost 7 bases, J lost 12 bases, and 22 bases lay in between. Germline CDR1 reads MNHEY; CDR2 reads SMNVEV (reference sequence). This CDR3 is 13 amino acids long. Here the CDR3 DNA reads TGTGCCAGCATGCTTCGGGCGGAACAGGTGCCGTACTTC. It specifies CASMLRAEQVPYF.

This sequence joins TRBV19 and TRBJ2-2, with TRBD2 matching 9 bases. V was pared by 6 bases and J by 4 bases, with 9 bases of the junction left unmatched. The CDR3 length is 16 residues. Looked up from germline, CDR1 is LNHDA and CDR2 is SQIVND (reference sequence). The CDR3 loop reads CASRSGGRRSTGELFF. In DNA form, the CDR3 reads TGTGCCAGTAGAAGCGGGGGGCGGCGTAGCACCGGGGAGCTGTTTTTT.

The chain couples TRBV7-9 to TRBJ2-5; TRBD1 is a possible D gene (5 bases). The V end was cut by 5 bases, the J end by 9 bases, with 13 bases between. CDR1 SEHNR and CDR2 FQNEAQ come from the germline V gene (reference sequence). This CDR3 spans 12 amino acids. The chain's CDR3 is CASSPKGQAQYF. DNA for the CDR3: TGTGCCAGCAGCCCGAAGGGGCAGGCCCAGTACTTC.

The DNA of the CDR3 is TGTGCCTGGGCTCGACGGAGAATGAACACTGAAGCTTTCTTT. Its translation is CAWARRRMNTEAFF. V and J are TRBV30 and TRBJ1-1; the D is unclear. CDR1 is GTSNPN, CDR2 SVGIG, per germline (reference sequence). The V end lost 5 bases, the J end lost 0 bases, and 13 bases lay between the germline ends. The CDR3 length is 14 residues.

This clone was observed a handful of times. The rearrangement links TRBV9 to TRBJ2-1; D is possibly TRBD1 (6 bases). Germline CDR1 and CDR2: SGDLS and YYNGEE. The CDR3 runs to 16 residues. V lost 4 bases and J 0 bases, leaving 14 bases between the germline ends. The CDR3 region has the DNA TGTGCCAGCAGCCCTCCAGGGGTTCCCTCCTACAATGAGCAGTTCTTC. It is translated as CASSPPGVPSYNEQFF.

The V call is TRBV3-1 (or the pseudogene TRBV3-2), the J call TRBJ2-5; D is uncertain. Trimming cost V 1 base and J 4 bases, with 7 bases left between them. The length of the CDR3 is 13 residues. In germline, CDR1 is LGHDT, CDR2 YNNKEL (reference sequence). DNA of the CDR3: TGTGCCAGCAGCCAAGGGGCCCCAGAGACCCAGTACTTC. This sequence encodes CASSQGAPETQYF.

The chain uses TRBV6-6 and TRBJ2-7; 12 nucleotides align to TRBD1. Per the germline V gene, CDR1 is MNHNY and CDR2 is SVGAGI (reference sequence). V lost 5 bases and J lost 1; bases outside the gene matches: 3. The CDR3 is 15 residues long. The CDR3 sequence: CASSRGQGASYEQYF. CDR3 in DNA: TGTGCCAGCAGTAGGGGACAGGGGGCTTCCTACGAGCAGTACTTC.

This clone was detected a few times. The chain links TRBV5-1 to TRBJ2-7, with 8 bases matching TRBD1. The length of the CDR3 is 14 residues. Trimming cost V 4 bases and J 3 bases; bases outside gene matches: 6. Germline assignment: CDR1 SGHRS and CDR2 YFSETQ. DNA for the CDR3: TGCGCCAGCAGCGAGGGACAGGCGTACTACGAGCAGTACTTC. Encoded protein: CASSEGQAYYEQYF.

The rearrangement uses TRBV29-1 and TRBJ2-5; no firm D call. Germline CDR1 is SQVTM and CDR2 is ANQGSEA. The CDR3 has 13 amino acids. Trimming took off 6 bases at V and 1 base at J, with 12 bases between the two ends. The CDR3 protein is CSVLTAFQETQYF. The CDR3 DNA is TGCAGCGTCCTAACAGCATTCCAAGAGACCCAGTACTTC.